The 23 T cell receptor beta chains below come from one sample, sequenced in a study of cytomegalovirus exposure and HLA in healthy donors. The PCR was carried out with 60 Vbeta primers and 13 Jbeta primers. TCRdb's table, derived via immunoSEQ multiplex PCR, lists solely in-frame clones and lacks some. The table has about 130,000 clones, roughly three quarters seen once. The specimen was PBMCs. The receptors were sampled from a man aged 40-49 years in good health and CMV-seronegative.

V and J are TRBV11-3 and TRBJ1-4; unclear D gene. CDR1 is SGHNT, CDR2 YENEEA, per germline. The CDR3 has 16 amino acids. Trimming removed 4 bases from V and 0 bases from J, with 12 bases in between. This CDR3 is CASSSYRGATNEKLFF. The CDR3 nucleotides read TGTGCCAGCAGCTCCTACCGCGGTGCAACTAATGAAAAACTGTTTTTT.

V usage is TRBV7-2 and J usage is TRBJ2-5; TRBD2 agrees at 14 bases. Germline CDR1 and CDR2: SGHTA and FQGNSA. After removal of 6 bases from V and 2 bases from J, the junction contained 5 bases not matched to a gene. The CDR3 contains 16 residues. CDR3 bases: TGTGCCAGCAGGTCCGGGACTAGCGGGGGTCAAGAGACCCAGTACTTC. It translates to CASRSGTSGGQETQYF.

The CDR3 spells CASSLGVVNEQFF. The CDR3 bases are TGTGCCAGCAGCTTAGGCGTTGTAAATGAGCAGTTCTTC. The chain employs TRBV7-9 and TRBJ2-1, with no clear D. Trimming took 1 base from V and 7 from J, leaving 8 bases between them. The CDR3 has 13 residues. CDR1 SEHNR and CDR2 FQNEAQ come from the germline V gene (reference sequence).

The chain recombines TRBV4-1 with TRBJ2-7, with 9 bases aligning to TRBD2. J lost 3 bases, V lost 4 bases, and 13 bases had no gene match. This CDR3 region has 17 residues. Germline V gene sequence: CDR1 MGHRA, CDR2 YSYEKL. The CDR3 bases are TGCGCCAGCAGCCTTAAATCTCGACTGACTAGCGGCTACGAGCAGTACTTC. Encoded protein: CASSLKSRLTSGYEQYF.

The rearrangement joins TRBV5-1 to TRBJ2-5, with 9 bases fitting TRBD2. The CDR3 runs 14 residues. The germline CDR1 and CDR2 sequences are SGHRS and YFSETQ. The trim removed 5 bases at V and 3 bases at J, leaving 5 bases unmatched. This chain's CDR3 is CASRRGTSKETQYF. CDR3 bases: TGCGCCAGCAGGAGGGGGACTAGCAAAGAGACCCAGTACTTC.

The V gene is TRBV10-2, the J gene TRBJ2-1; TRBD2 matches at 8 bases. Germline V gene data show CDR1 as WSHSY and CDR2 as SAAADI. J lost 4 bases, V lost 4 bases, and 6 bases had no gene match. The CDR3 spans 15 residues. The CDR3 loop reads CASSVGGAGYNEQFF. The CDR3 coding sequence is TGCGCCAGCAGTGTCGGGGGGGCTGGGTACAATGAGCAGTTCTTC.

V is TRBV5-4 and J is TRBJ1-1; no clear D. The CDR3 has 18 residues. The germline V and J ends were trimmed by 0 bases and 0 bases, with 18 bases remaining between them. Germline V gives CDR1 SGHNT, CDR2 YYREEE (reference sequence). The CDR3 DNA is TGTGCCAGCAGCTTGGAGCCGGCCCAGGTCCTCATGAACACTGAAGCTTTCTTT. Amino acid sequence: CASSLEPAQVLMNTEAFF.

This clone was picked up a small number of times. The chain joins TRBV6-5 to TRBJ2-1; 9 bases align to TRBD2. Germline CDR1 MNHEY, CDR2 SVGAGI. V gave up 6 bases and J gave up 6 bases; unmatched junction bases: 6. The CDR3 totals 14 residues. CDR3 protein: CASSPGTSSNEQFF. The CDR3 DNA follows: TGTGCCAGCAGCCCCGGGACTAGCTCCAATGAGCAGTTCTTC.

This clone was picked up one time. The CDR3 DNA reads as TGTGCCAGCAGTTTGGGGCAGCTTGGAAACACCATATATTTT. Residues: CASSLGQLGNTIYF. This chain uses TRBV28 with TRBJ1-3, with D maybe TRBD1 (5 bases). V dropped 3 bases and J dropped 3 bases, with 9 bases sitting between them. The germline V gene has CDR1 MDHEN and CDR2 SYDVKM. This CDR3 spans 14 amino acids.

V and J are TRBV30 and TRBJ2-2; the match to TRBD1 covers 9 bases. The CDR3 totals 16 residues. Germline assignment: CDR1 GTSNPN and CDR2 SVGIG (reference sequence). Trimming removed 1 base from V and 3 bases from J; junction bases left unmatched: 6. The CDR3 reads CAWSEYGTGHTGELFF. The CDR3 DNA reads TGTGCCTGGAGTGAATACGGGACAGGGCACACCGGGGAGCTGTTTTTT.

This clone has just one count. The chain combines TRBV5-1 with TRBJ2-5, with TRBD2 matching over 12 bases. The J call may be wrong; the DNA end is better matched by TRBJ2-7. This CDR3 has 17 amino acids. CDR1 and CDR2 from the germline V gene are SGHRS and YFSETQ. CDR3 residues: CASSLAASGGAGYEQYF. The CDR3 DNA sequence: TGCGCCAGCAGCTTGGCCGCTAGCGGGGGGGCCGGGTACGAGCAGTACTTC.

The rearrangement uses TRBV15 and TRBJ2-5; 9 bases fit TRBD2. Germline V gene sequence: CDR1 LNHNV, CDR2 YYDKDF (reference sequence). The CDR3 totals 17 residues. Trimming cost V 2 bases and J 5 bases; bases outside gene matches: 12. This CDR3 reads CATSRLLASGIDETQYF. CDR3 DNA: TGTGCCACCAGCAGACTCCTCGCTAGCGGGATTGATGAGACCCAGTACTTC. Full variable domain (rest looked up from reference TRBV15 and TRBJ2-5): DAMVIQNPRYQVTQFGKPVTLSCSQTLNHNVMYWYQQKSSQAPKLLFHYYDKDFNNEADTPDNFQSRRPNTSFCFLDIRSPGLGDTAMYLCATSRLLASGIDETQYFGPGTRLLVL.

The chain is built from TRBV23-1 and TRBJ2-7; 10 nucleotides align to TRBD1. TRBV23-1 is an ORF, and what it does is uncertain. The CDR3 consists of 16 residues. V dropped 2 bases and J dropped 0; count of bases not matched to a gene: 4. As DNA, the CDR3 is TGCGCCAGCAGTCAACGGGACAGGGGACCCTCCTACGAGCAGTACTTC. Its protein product is CASSQRDRGPSYEQYF.

The chain joins TRBV7-9 to TRBJ2-3; the D is unclear. Trimming stripped 6 bases from V and 7 bases from J, with 8 bases between. The germline V gene encodes CDR1 SEHNR and CDR2 FQNEAQ (reference sequence). The CDR3 spans 11 residues. The CDR3 nucleotides are TGTGCCAGCAGACCCGCGTATACGCAGTATTTT. Translation: CASRPAYTQYF.

The chain joins TRBV7-6 to TRBJ2-7; 8 positions match TRBD2. Germline CDR1 reads SGHVS; CDR2 reads FNYEAQ. The CDR3 extends over 16 amino acids. The V segment lost 1 base and the J segment 0 bases; nucleotides outside the gene matches: 5. The CDR3 loop reads CASSLVAGTSSYEQYF. In nucleotides, the CDR3 is TGTGCCAGCAGCTTAGTAGCCGGGACTAGCTCCTACGAGCAGTACTTC.

The V and J genes are TRBV7-9 and TRBJ2-3; D is uncertain. Trimming removed 2 bases from V and 2 bases from J, with 11 bases in between. Germline V CDR1 and CDR2: SEHNR, FQNEAQ (reference sequence). This CDR3 has 15 amino acids. CDR3: CASSLQDSLTDTQYF. The CDR3 DNA follows: TGTGCCAGCAGCTTACAAGATAGCCTCACAGATACGCAGTATTTT. Combining the CDR3 with reference TRBV7-9 and TRBJ2-3 gives the whole variable domain DTGVSQNPRHKITKRGQNVTFRCDPISEHNRLYWYRQTLGQGPEFLTYFQNEAQLEKSRLLSDRFSAERPKGSFSTLEIQRTEQGDSAMYLCASSLQDSLTDTQYFGPGTRLTVL.

In this sample, this clone turned up once. This rearrangement joins TRBV2 to TRBJ2-7; D call uncertain. CDR1 and CDR2 from the germline V gene are SNHLY and FYNNEI. The length of the CDR3 is 13 residues. V was pared by 3 bases and J by 0 bases, with 6 bases between. In DNA, the CDR3 is TGTGCCAGCAGTGACAGAACCTCCTACGAGCAGTACTTC. Its protein product is CASSDRTSYEQYF.

The J gene is TRBJ2-7, the V gene TRBV6-1; possible D gene TRBD2, 6 bases. The CDR3 totals 14 residues. CDR1 and CDR2 from the germline V gene are MNHNS and SASEGT. Trimming left V 4 bases short and J 0 bases short, with 10 bases between. CDR3 region: CASSGEVFSYEQYF. The CDR3, as DNA: TGTGCCAGCAGTGGGGAGGTTTTCTCCTACGAGCAGTACTTC.

The V gene is TRBV29-1, the J gene TRBJ2-1, with D perhaps matching TRBD1 (6 bases). CDR1 SQVTM and CDR2 ANQGSEA come from the germline V gene. Trimming removed 7 bases from V and 5 bases from J, with 12 bases in between. The CDR3 sequence is 12 residues long. DNA for the CDR3: TGCAGCGCACCCAGACAGGACAATGAGCAGTTCTTC. Translation: CSAPRQDNEQFF.

The chain joins TRBV30 to TRBJ2-7, with 9 bases lining up with TRBD1. The CDR3 consists of 15 residues. Germline V gene data show CDR1 as GTSNPN and CDR2 as SVGIG (reference sequence). J lost 0 bases, V lost 1 base, and 4 bases had no gene match. The CDR3 loop reads CAWSETQGASYEQYF. CDR3 DNA sequence: TGTGCCTGGAGTGAGACACAGGGGGCCTCCTACGAGCAGTACTTC. Using reference TRBV30 and TRBJ2-7 for the parts outside the CDR3, the full variable domain is SQTIHQWPATLVQPVGSPLSLECTVEGTSNPNLYWYRQAAGRGLQLLFYSVGIGQISSEVPQNLSASRPQDRQFILSSKKLLLSDSGFYLCAWSETQGASYEQYFGPGTRLTVT.

CDR3 region: CASRTLDRAEYEQYF. CDR3 coding DNA: TGTGCCAGCAGGACCCTGGACAGGGCGGAGTACGAGCAGTACTTC. The chain employs TRBV6-1 and TRBJ2-7, with TRBD1 matching over 8 bases. Trimming removed 6 bases from V and 4 bases from J; junction bases left unmatched: 11. There are 15 residues in the CDR3. CDR1 is MNHNS and CDR2 is SASEGT in the germline V gene.

The table lists this clone with a few counts. This chain links TRBV7-9 with TRBJ1-1; TRBD1 might be the D (5 bases). V was trimmed by 5 bases and J by 4 bases, leaving 14 bases between them. Germline CDR1 is SEHNR and CDR2 is FQNEAQ (reference sequence). CDR3 length: 14 residues. CDR3 amino acids: CASSITQGPTEAFF. DNA for the CDR3: TGTGCCAGCAGCATTACCCAGGGCCCCACTGAAGCTTTCTTT.

As to this clone: Other DNA variants within this sample encode the same CDR3. The CDR3 sequence is CASSLTGGVTEAFF. In DNA, the CDR3 is TGTGCCAGTAGTTTGACAGGGGGCGTCACTGAAGCTTTCTTT. The J gene is TRBJ1-1, the V gene TRBV19; 10 bases fit TRBD1. Germline V lookup: CDR1 LNHDA, CDR2 SQIVND (reference sequence). Trimming cost V 5 bases and J 4 bases; bases outside gene matches: 4. This CDR3 contains 14 residues.